The T cell receptor beta chain under discussion was sequenced for a study of graft-versus-host responses after intestinal transplantation. Sequenced by immunoSEQ multiplex PCR; TCRdb stores in-frame clones only, minus some. The data contain tens of thousands of clones, roughly nine tenths of them singletons. Trimming cost V 2 bases and J 7 bases; bases outside gene matches: 4. The CDR3 covers 13 residues. Germline V gene lookup returns CDR1 SGHRS and CDR2 YFSETQ. Lymphocytes from graft epithelium and lamina propria were isolated. Source: ileum tissue, taken 200 to 210 days after intestinal transplant. This TCR was recovered from a human patient who received an intestinal transplant, so some T cells may come from the graft donor. The chain carries TRBV5-1 and TRBJ2-3; TRBD1 matches at 7 bases. CDR3 loop: CASSFSQGNTQYF. The CDR3 nucleotides read TGCGCCAGCAGCTTTTCACAGGGGAATACGCAGTATTTT.